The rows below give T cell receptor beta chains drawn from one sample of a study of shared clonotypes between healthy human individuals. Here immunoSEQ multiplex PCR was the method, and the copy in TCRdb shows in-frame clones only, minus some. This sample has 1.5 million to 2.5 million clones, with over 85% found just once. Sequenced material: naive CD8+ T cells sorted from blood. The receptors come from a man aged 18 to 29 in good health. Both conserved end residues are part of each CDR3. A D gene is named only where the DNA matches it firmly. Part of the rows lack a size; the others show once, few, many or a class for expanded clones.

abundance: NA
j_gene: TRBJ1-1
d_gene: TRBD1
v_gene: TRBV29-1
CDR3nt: TGCAGCGTTGAGCTTATAACAGGGGGCATGAACACTGAAGCTTTCTTT
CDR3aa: CSVELITGGMNTEAFF

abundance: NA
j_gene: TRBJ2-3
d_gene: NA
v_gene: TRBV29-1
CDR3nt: TGCAGCGCACCCTCTGGTGGGCAACCGTACACAGATACGCAGTATTTT
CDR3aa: CSAPSGGQPYTDTQYF

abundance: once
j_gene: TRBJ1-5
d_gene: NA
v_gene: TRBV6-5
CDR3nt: TGTGCCAGCAGTTCTGCCACCGGGGGTCAGCCCCAGCATTTT
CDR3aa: CASSSATGGQPQHF

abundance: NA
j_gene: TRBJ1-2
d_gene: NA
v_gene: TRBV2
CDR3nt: TGTGCCAGCAGCACACGGTCCGAGGGCTACACCTTC
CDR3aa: CASSTRSEGYTF

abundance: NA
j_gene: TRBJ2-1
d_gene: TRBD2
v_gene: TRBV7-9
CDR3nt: TGTGCCAGCAGCCGTCCCGGGGGGGCTGGGGAGCAGTTCTTC
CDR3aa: CASSRPGGAGEQFF

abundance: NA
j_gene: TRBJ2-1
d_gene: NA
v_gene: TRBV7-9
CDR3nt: TGTGCCAGCAGCTTAATCGCGGCCTACAATGAGCAGTTCTTC
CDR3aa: CASSLIAAYNEQFF

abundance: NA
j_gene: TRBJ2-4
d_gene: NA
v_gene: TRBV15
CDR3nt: TGTGCCACCAGCAGAGCCGAGGGCATTCAGTACTTC
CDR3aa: CATSRAEGIQYF

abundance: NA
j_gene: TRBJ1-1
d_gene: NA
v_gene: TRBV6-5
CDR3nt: TGTGCCAGCAGTTACGACTCCTTTGGTTTGGCGGAAGCTTTCTTT
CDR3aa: CASSYDSFGLAEAFF

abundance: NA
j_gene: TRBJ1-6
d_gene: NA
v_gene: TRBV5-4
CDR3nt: TGTGCCAGCGGGGATGGAGGATCACCCCTCCACTTT
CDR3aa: CASGDGGSPLHF

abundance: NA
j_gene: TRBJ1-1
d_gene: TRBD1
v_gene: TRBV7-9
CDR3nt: TGTGCCAGCAGCCTCCACGTCTTTAGTACGGGACAGGTGAACACTGAAGCTTTCTTT
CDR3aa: CASSLHVFSTGQVNTEAFF

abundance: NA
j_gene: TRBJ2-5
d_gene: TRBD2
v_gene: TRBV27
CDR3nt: TGTGCCAGCAGCCCTTATTCCCCAGTAGCGGGGGGTACAATGCAAGAGACCCAGTACTTC
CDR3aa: CASSPYSPVAGGTMQETQYF